These T cell receptor beta chains were read from a single sample in a study of cytomegalovirus exposure and HLA in healthy donors. This table comes from immunoSEQ multiplex PCR, and its TCRdb copy is limited to in-frame clones, with some not included. The sample contains 80,000 to 130,000 clones, approximately 73% of which appear only once. Sequenced sample: PBMCs. Source of these receptors: a woman aged 50 to 60 in good health and CMV-seropositive. CDR3s include the opening cysteine and the closing phenylalanine or tryptophan. A D gene is named only where the DNA matches it firmly. Clone size, where shown, is once, few, many, or a class for clones that have expanded.

v_gene	j_gene	abundance	d_gene	CDR3nt	CDR3aa
TRBV6-5	TRBJ1-5	-	-	TGTGCCAGCAGAAGCCTCAATCAGCCCCAGCATTTT	CASRSLNQPQHF
TRBV7-3	TRBJ2-3	-	TRBD2	TGTGCCAGCAGCCACGGGGGGGTAGATACGCAGTATTTT	CASSHGGVDTQYF
TRBV2	TRBJ2-4	-	TRBD1	TGTGCCAGCAGTGAAGGTCGGACAGGAAAAAACATTCAGTACTTC	CASSEGRTGKNIQYF
TRBV18	TRBJ2-7	-	TRBD1	TGTGCCAGCTCACACGGACAGGGGGGCTCCTACGAGCAGTACTTC	CASSHGQGGSYEQYF
TRBV19	TRBJ2-2	-	TRBD1	TGTGCCAGTAGTATGGGACAGGGGGCCCACGGGGAGCTGTTTTTT	CASSMGQGAHGELFF
TRBV4-2	TRBJ1-2	-	-	TGTGCCAGCAGCCAAGACAGTATCAACTATGGCTACACCTTC	CASSQDSINYGYTF
TRBV5-5	TRBJ2-1	-	-	TGTGCCAGCAGCTTTGAAACCGGGTTGTACAATGAGCAGTTCTTC	CASSFETGLYNEQFF
TRBV6-5	TRBJ1-2	-	-	TGTGCCAGCACCAGGCAGGGGAATGGCTACACCTTC	CASTRQGNGYTF
TRBV30	TRBJ1-2	-	TRBD1	TGTGCCTGGAGTGTATCCGGGACAGCCTATGGCTACACCTTC	CAWSVSGTAYGYTF
TRBV5-4	TRBJ2-1	-	TRBD2	TGTGCCAGCAGCCCACGGACTAGCCCCAAGGGAGATGAGCAGTTCTTC	CASSPRTSPKGDEQFF
TRBV27	TRBJ1-1	once	-	TGTGCCAGCAGTCCTTATGGGGTAGGGGAGGCTGAAGCTTTCTTT	CASSPYGVGEAEAFF
TRBV9	TRBJ1-2	-	-	TGTGCCAGCAGCGTAGATCCAGGAGGGACCTATGGCTACACCTTC	CASSVDPGGTYGYTF
TRBV10-3	TRBJ2-2	-	TRBD2	TGTGCCATCACCAACGACGGGAGACGGGGGGTTCTTAACACCGGGGAGCTGTTTTTT	CAITNDGRRGVLNTGELFF
TRBV9	TRBJ2-1	-	TRBD2	TGTGCCAGCAGCGTAGCTGGCGGGAGCGACTTGGGTGAGCAGTTCTTC	CASSVAGGSDLGEQFF
TRBV12-1	TRBJ1-5	-	-	TGTGCCAGCAGCTTTGGAACTTGCTGGCGGGGGAGTCAGCCCCAGCATTTT	CASSFGTCWRGSQPQHF
TRBV7-8	TRBJ1-5	once	-	TGTGCCAGCAGCTTTATAAGAGGTGACAATCAGCCCCAGCATTTT	CASSFIRGDNQPQHF
TRBV30	TRBJ2-7	-	TRBD2	TGTGCCTGGAGTGGGGAGGGCCGCGAGCAGTACTTC	CAWSGEGREQYF
TRBV11-1	TRBJ2-5	few	TRBD2	TGTGCCAGCAGCCTCGGGACTAGCGGGAGGGATCAAGAGACCCAGTACTTC	CASSLGTSGRDQETQYF
TRBV7-6	TRBJ2-2	-	-	TGTGCCAGCAGCTATGTGCGGGATGACACCGGGGAGCTGTTTTTT	CASSYVRDDTGELFF
TRBV19	TRBJ2-7	-	-	TGTGCCAGTAGTATAGGGCAGGGAGGATCCTACGAGCAGTACTTC	CASSIGQGGSYEQYF
TRBV6-5	TRBJ2-5	-	-	TGTGCCAGCAGTTACTTCACCCGCGCCGACCAAGAGACCCAGTACTTC	CASSYFTRADQETQYF
TRBV9	TRBJ1-2	-	-	TGTGCCAGCAGCGTAGACGGAGGGGACGGCTACACCTTC	CASSVDGGDGYTF
TRBV4-1	TRBJ2-1	few	-	TGCGCCAGCAGCCAGGGTGCCGGGATACCCCTCACACTTGAGCAGTTCTTC	CASSQGAGIPLTLEQFF
TRBV5-8	TRBJ1-2	-	-	TGTGCCAGCAGCTTGAACCGGTATTCCGGGGAATCCTATGGCTACACCTTC	CASSLNRYSGESYGYTF
TRBV2	TRBJ2-7	-	TRBD2	TGTGCCAGCAGCGGGACTATCGGATCCTACGAGCAGTACTTC	CASSGTIGSYEQYF
TRBV14	TRBJ2-4	-	TRBD2	TGTGCCAGCAGCCAAGTTACAGCGGGGGGAGCCAAAAACATTCAGTACTTC	CASSQVTAGGAKNIQYF
TRBV9	TRBJ2-3	-	TRBD1	TGTGCCAGCAGCGTAGGGACAGGGATTATCCTATCCACAGATACGCAGTATTTT	CASSVGTGIILSTDTQYF
TRBV11-2	TRBJ1-1	few	TRBD1	TGTGCCAGCAGTCCCGGACAGGGGGCCACTGAAGCTTTCTTT	CASSPGQGATEAFF
TRBV6-5	TRBJ2-3	few	-	TGTGCCAGCAGCCCCGCGGGACCTAGCACAGATACGCAGTATTTT	CASSPAGPSTDTQYF
TRBV25-1	TRBJ2-7	-	-	TGTGCCAGCAGTGAATATTCGGACACCCGATCCTACGAGCAGTACTTC	CASSEYSDTRSYEQYF
TRBV9	TRBJ2-5	-	-	TGTGCCAGCAGCGTAGGGCCGCGGGAGACCCAGTACTTC	CASSVGPRETQYF
TRBV6-5	TRBJ2-7	-	TRBD1	TGTGCCAGCAGTTACAAACAGGGGGCCTACGAGCAGTACTTC	CASSYKQGAYEQYF
TRBV18	TRBJ1-2	-	TRBD1	TGTGCCAGCTCAGAAAACAGGGGGAACTATGGCTACACCTTC	CASSENRGNYGYTF
TRBV5-6	TRBJ2-7	-	-	TGTGCCAGCAGCTTGTTGGCAGGAACCTACGAGCAGTACTTC	CASSLLAGTYEQYF
TRBV9	TRBJ2-5	once	TRBD2	TGTGCCAGCAGTCCCACTAGCGCACAAGAGACCCAGTACTTC	CASSPTSAQETQYF
TRBV5-1	TRBJ2-1	-	-	TGCGCCAGCAGCTTTTACGGGGACTCCTACAATGAGCAGTTCTTC	CASSFYGDSYNEQFF
TRBV6-5	TRBJ2-1	-	TRBD1	TGTGCCAGCAGTTACGGACAGGGGGGATTCGATGAGCAGTTCTTC	CASSYGQGGFDEQFF
TRBV10-1	TRBJ2-1	-	TRBD1	TGCGCCAGCAGCCGCCCCGGGACAGGGGACAATGAGCAGTTCTTC	CASSRPGTGDNEQFF
TRBV6-5	TRBJ2-7	few	-	TGTGCCAGCAGCCCACAGGGTTCCTACGAGCAGTACTTC	CASSPQGSYEQYF
TRBV7-9	TRBJ2-5	few	TRBD2	TGTGCCAGCAGCTTACGAAGCGGGGGGGCCTCAGAGACCCAGTACTTC	CASSLRSGGASETQYF
TRBV4-1	TRBJ2-1	-	TRBD1	TGCGCCAGCAGCCAAGATAGACAGGGGACCTACAATGAGCAGTTCTTC	CASSQDRQGTYNEQFF
TRBV19	TRBJ2-6	few	-	TGTGCCAGTAGTTTGGGTTGGAGGGGCCGAGACCGAGAGAACGTCCTGACTTTC	CASSLGWRGRDRENVLTF
TRBV11-2	TRBJ2-2	-	TRBD2	TGTGCCAGCAGCTTGGGGGAGGGCCAACGCACCGGGGAGCTGTTTTTT	CASSLGEGQRTGELFF
TRBV2	TRBJ1-1	-	-	TGTGCCAGCCATGACACGCCGAACACTGAAGCTTTCTTT	CASHDTPNTEAFF
TRBV29-1	TRBJ1-1	-	-	TGCAGCGTCGGTGGCAGGGACACTGAAGCTTTCTTT	CSVGGRDTEAFF
TRBV6-6	TRBJ1-4	-	-	TGTGCCAGCAGCCCCGAGATAACAGGAAAACTGTTTTTT	CASSPEITGKLFF
TRBV6-5	TRBJ2-5	once	-	TGTGCCAGCAGTTACTCGAACAGGGTGGAGACCCAGTACTTC	CASSYSNRVETQYF
TRBV5-1	TRBJ1-1	-	-	TGCGCCAGCAGCTTGGTAGAGTCTACGCCCGGGAAAGCTTTCTTT	CASSLVESTPGKAFF
TRBV29-1	TRBJ1-1	-	-	TGCAGCGTTGCCTCGCCTCTTACAGGGTCGGGTGGTGAAGCTTTCTTT	CSVASPLTGSGGEAFF
TRBV19	TRBJ2-7	-	TRBD1	TGTGCCAGCGGCCGTAGGACAGGCGTTTCCTACGAGCAGTACTTC	CASGRRTGVSYEQYF
TRBV9	TRBJ2-3	-	TRBD2	TGTGCCAGCAGCGTAGCAGCGGGAGGAACCACAGATACGCAGTATTTT	CASSVAAGGTTDTQYF
TRBV6-5	TRBJ1-2	-	-	TGTGCCAGCACCCCCCGGGCTAACTATGGCTACACCTTC	CASTPRANYGYTF
TRBV5-4	TRBJ2-1	-	-	TGTGCCAGCAGCCCCAGCGGTAGCTCGTTGGGGAATGAGCAGTTCTTC	CASSPSGSSLGNEQFF
TRBV7-3	TRBJ1-3	-	-	TGTGCCAGCAGCCCCAGGCGGACTTCGTCTGGAAACACCATATATTTT	CASSPRRTSSGNTIYF
TRBV5-1	TRBJ2-1	-	-	TGCGCCAGCAGCTTGAGGGGGGGCGCTTTCAATGAGCAGTTCTTC	CASSLRGGAFNEQFF
TRBV5-1	TRBJ2-5	once	-	TGCGCCAGCAGCCCCAATGGGGGGACCCAAGAGACCCAGTACTTC	CASSPNGGTQETQYF
TRBV4-1	TRBJ2-5	-	TRBD1	TGCGCCAGCAGCCAAGGCGGCAGGGGGCTCCAAGAGACCCAGTACTTC	CASSQGGRGLQETQYF
TRBV5-4	TRBJ2-6	once	TRBD1	TGTGCCAGCAGCTTGGGCCCTCCGGGACAGGGGGCCAACGTCCTGACTTTC	CASSLGPPGQGANVLTF
TRBV14	TRBJ2-7	-	-	TGTGCCAGCAGCCAGGGCACAGGAGCCTACGAGCAGTACTTC	CASSQGTGAYEQYF